This T cell receptor (beta chain) was recorded in a study of Graves' ophthalmopathy and Graves' hyperthyroidism. About the research overall: If no ophthalmopathy appeared within 18 months of follow-up, hyperthyroidism was termed stable.

Germline CDR1 and CDR2: DFQATT and SNEGSKA (reference sequence). This CDR3 is built from 16 residues. The V end was cut by 0 bases, the J end by 4 bases, with 16 bases between. A word on this clonotype: What it recognizes is unknown.

Study-wide results and caveats: Between ophthalmopathy and stable hyperthyroidism, a 13-signature model drew a separation with approximately 90% sensitivity and approximately 79% specificity.

Aged 18 to 65, hyperthyroidism patients had new diagnoses of under 2 months' duration. Symptoms, serum thyroxine and TRAb, thyroid ultrasound, and orbital computed tomography formed the diagnostic basis. The authors amplified TCR beta CDR3 regions, and they did so from RNA transcripts for repertoire sequencing. HTBI primers served in a first-round RT-PCR, which a second-round multiplex PCR followed. TCRdb reanalysed the multiplex PCR reads using MiXCR and keeps one entry per CDR3 protein. The data hold about 1.1 million distinct CDR3 sequences, with less than 45% observed a single time. Sequencing was carried out using peripheral blood or thyroid tissue (not recorded which). The sequence was obtained from an adult man with Graves' hyperthyroidism. The rearrangement links TRBV20-1 to TRBJ1-5, with TRBD1 as a possible D gene (6 bases). The CDR3 sequence is CSARDPTGRGNQPQHF. The CDR3 DNA sequence: TGCAGTGCTAGAGATCCTACAGGGCGAGGTAATCAGCCCCAGCATTTT.